This T cell receptor beta chain came from a study of shared clonotypes between healthy human individuals. Study outcomes and limitations: Although depth was large, rarefaction showed that sequencing of the sorted subsets was incomplete. Sampling involved blood alone; tissue repertoires likely differ.

The CDR3 is made up of 13 amino acids. CDR1 SGHRS and CDR2 YFSETQ come from the germline V gene. Trimming at V came to 1 base and at J to 14 bases, leaving 7 bases not matched to a gene. Each cell subset's genomic DNA was divided evenly among several immunoSEQ plates. Original methodology: In the immunoSEQ data, sequences were junction-only and lacked quality scores, so filtering differed. The table came from immunoSEQ multiplex PCR; TCRdb's copy has only in-frame clones and leaves some out. The V and J calls and clone size come from that table; D and trimming were worked out from the DNA. The repertoire consists of approximately 2,300,000 clones, with roughly 90% occurring once and the leading ten covering approximately 0.41%. This clone was observed once. Its antigen is still unknown.

This chain joins TRBV5-1 and TRBJ2-1; 9 bases map to TRBD1. The clonotype comes from a man aged 18-30 years in good health. Some clones in this sample may be carry-over from other donors' samples. The source material was naive CD4+ T cells from PBMCs. Noted subset: CD45RA+ positively selected. The CDR3 nucleotides read TGCGCCAGCAGCTTGAACCGGGACAGGGAAGAGTTCTTC. This encodes CASSLNRDREEFF.